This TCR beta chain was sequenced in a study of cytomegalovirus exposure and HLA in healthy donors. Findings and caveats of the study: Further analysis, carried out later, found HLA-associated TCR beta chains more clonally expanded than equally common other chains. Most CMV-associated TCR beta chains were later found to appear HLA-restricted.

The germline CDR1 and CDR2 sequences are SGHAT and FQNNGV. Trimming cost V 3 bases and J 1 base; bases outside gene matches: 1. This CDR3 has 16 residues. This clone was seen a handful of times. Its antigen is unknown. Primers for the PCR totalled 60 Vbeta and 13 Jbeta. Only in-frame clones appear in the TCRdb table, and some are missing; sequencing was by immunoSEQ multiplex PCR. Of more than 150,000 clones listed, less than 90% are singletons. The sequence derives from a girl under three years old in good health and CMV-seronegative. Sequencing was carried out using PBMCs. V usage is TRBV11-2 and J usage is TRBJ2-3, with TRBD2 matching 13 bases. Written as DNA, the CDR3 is TGTGCCAGCAGCTTCGGGACTAGCGGGGGCACAGATACGCAGTATTTT. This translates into CASSFGTSGGTDTQYF.